The rows below give T cell receptor beta chains drawn from one sample of a study of neurological immune-mediated disorders. TCRdb called the 5' RACE reads again in MiXCR, with one record for every CDR3 protein. This table has roughly 100,000 distinct CDR3 sequences, approximately 11% appearing once. The sequenced sample was PBMCs. The receptor source for this set is a female donor with HTLV-1-associated myelopathy (HAM/TSP). The CDR3 runs from the conserved cysteine through the conserved F or W. D genes are given only for firm matches. Where a row states a size, it is once, few, many or the class of an expanded clone; other rows omit it.

cdr3_length,j_call,d_call,v_call,clone_size,cdr3_aa,cdr3_nt
15,TRBJ2-1,-,TRBV12-3/TRBV12-4,many,CASSLYGSSYNEQFF,TGTGCCAGCAGTTTGTACGGCAGTTCCTACAATGAGCAGTTCTTC
14,TRBJ2-1,TRBD2,TRBV7-8,many,CASSTGLGFGEQFF,TGTGCCAGCAGCACCGGACTAGGCTTTGGTGAGCAGTTCTTC
12,TRBJ1-2,-,TRBV10-3,few,CAISESIPGYTF,TGTGCCATCAGTGAGTCCATACCGGGCTACACCTTC
14,TRBJ2-2,-,TRBV25-1,many,CASRQGPVTGELFF,TGTGCCAGCAGACAGGGTCCTGTAACCGGGGAGCTGTTTTTT
15,TRBJ2-1,TRBD2,TRBV27,-,CASNQTSGGSDEQFF,TGTGCCAGCAACCAAACTAGCGGGGGGTCCGACGAGCAGTTCTTC
14,TRBJ2-4,-,TRBV12-3/TRBV12-4,-,CASSFEGAKNIQYF,TGTGCCAGCAGCTTCGAGGGAGCGAAAAACATTCAGTACTTC
17,TRBJ2-2,TRBD1,TRBV13,few,CASSSADRGLNTGELFF,TGTGCCAGCAGCTCCGCAGACAGGGGGCTTAATACCGGGGAGCTGTTTTTT
15,TRBJ2-2,TRBD1,TRBV20-1,many,CSAPHGQGLAGELFF,TGCAGTGCCCCCCACGGACAGGGTTTGGCCGGGGAGCTGTTTTTT
18,TRBJ2-3,TRBD2,TRBV11-2,many,CASSLRLQRGGSTDTQYF,TGTGCCAGCAGCTTACGCCTCCAGCGGGGGGGTAGTACAGATACGCAGTATTTT
12,TRBJ2-7,-,TRBV20-1,many,CSAGWGPYEQYF,TGCAGTGCTGGTTGGGGGCCCTACGAGCAGTACTTC
14,TRBJ1-6,-,TRBV12-3/TRBV12-4,many,CASGKGSHNSPLHF,TGTGCCAGCGGGAAGGGGTCACATAATTCACCCCTCCACTTT
15,TRBJ2-3,-,TRBV6-5,few,CASSPRLRAADTQYF,TGTGCCAGCAGTCCTCGGCTTCGGGCCGCAGATACGCAGTATTTT
14,TRBJ2-3,-,TRBV27,-,CASRGLGSTDTQYF,TGTGCCAGCAGGGGCTTGGGGAGCACAGATACGCAGTATTTT
16,TRBJ1-5,-,TRBV5-1,many,CASSLDGSFSNQPQHF,TGCGCCAGCAGCTTAGACGGATCTTTTAGCAATCAGCCCCAGCATTTT
16,TRBJ2-1,TRBD1,TRBV5-1,many,CASSLLPGQGYSEQFF,TGCGCCAGCAGCTTACTTCCGGGACAGGGCTATAGTGAGCAGTTCTTC
13,TRBJ1-1,-,TRBV2,many,CASSDFGVSEAFF,TGTGCCAGCAGTGACTTTGGGGTATCTGAAGCTTTCTTT
16,TRBJ1-1,-,TRBV12-3/TRBV12-4,few,CASIGRSVVMNTEAFF,TGTGCCAGCATAGGCAGGTCAGTGGTGATGAACACTGAAGCTTTCTTT
13,TRBJ2-1,-,TRBV30,many,CAWSVTAISEQFF,TGTGCCTGGAGTGTAACAGCAATTAGTGAGCAGTTCTTC
15,TRBJ2-7,-,TRBV20-1,medium-sized,CSAPISRVITWEQYF,TGCAGTGCCCCGATATCCAGGGTAATAACCTGGGAGCAGTACTTC
15,TRBJ2-1,TRBD2,TRBV11-1,many,CASSFIPGGYNEQFF,TGTGCCAGCAGCTTCATCCCGGGGGGGTACAATGAGCAGTTCTTC
15,TRBJ1-5,-,TRBV5-6,many,CASSLTGLSNQPQHF,TGTGCCAGCAGCTTGACGGGGTTGAGCAATCAGCCCCAGCATTTT
14,TRBJ2-5,TRBD1,TRBV6-5,many,CASRRNWDRETQYF,TGTGCCAGCAGGCGAAACTGGGACAGGGAGACCCAGTACTTC
14,TRBJ2-5,-,TRBV5-1,many,CASSPGALQETQYF,TGCGCCAGCAGCCCAGGGGCCCTACAGGAGACCCAGTACTTC
15,TRBJ2-3,TRBD1,TRBV25-1,-,CASGTGETSTDTQYF,TGTGCCAGTGGGACAGGCGAAACTAGCACAGATACGCAGTATTTT
14,TRBJ2-3,-,TRBV5-1,many,CASSLRRDTDTQYF,TGCGCCAGCAGCTTGAGGCGGGACACAGATACGCAGTATTTT
18,TRBJ2-3,TRBD2,TRBV20-1,many,CRAINLGASGGGTDTQYF,TGCAGGGCGATTAACCTTGGGGCTAGCGGGGGAGGCACAGATACGCAGTATTTT
16,TRBJ2-3,-,TRBV5-1,-,CAGSLAGIGAADTQYF,TGCGCCGGCAGCTTGGCCGGAATAGGGGCGGCAGATACGCAGTATTTT
17,TRBJ1-3,-,TRBV5-1,many,CASSQHPWRPSGNTIYF,TGCGCCAGCAGCCAGCATCCGTGGAGGCCATCTGGAAACACCATATATTTT
15,TRBJ2-1,-,TRBV28,once,CASSLLLVRAVEQFF,TGTGCCAGCAGTTTATTACTAGTGCGCGCGGTTGAGCAGTTCTTC
17,TRBJ2-6,-,TRBV18,many,CASSPSRLAPGANVLTF,TGTGCCAGCTCACCCAGTAGGTTGGCACCTGGGGCCAACGTCCTGACTTTC
13,TRBJ2-7,-,TRBV20-1,many,CSAREGPSYEQYF,TGCAGTGCTAGAGAAGGACCGAGCTACGAGCAGTACTTC
13,TRBJ2-7,TRBD1,TRBV20-1,-,CSALGQGGAEQYF,TGCAGTGCCTTGGGACAGGGAGGCGCCGAGCAGTACTTC
15,TRBJ2-5,TRBD2,TRBV12-3/TRBV12-4,many,CASSLRSGRAETQYF,TGTGCCAGCAGTCTGCGTAGCGGGAGGGCAGAGACCCAGTACTTC
15,TRBJ2-1,-,TRBV27,many,CASSFAGASYNEQFF,TGTGCCAGCAGTTTTGCAGGGGCCTCCTACAATGAGCAGTTCTTC
12,TRBJ2-6,-,TRBV12-3/TRBV12-4,few,CANSRGANVLTF,TGTGCCAATAGCCGCGGGGCCAACGTCCTGACTTTC
14,TRBJ2-7,TRBD1,TRBV7-9,many,CASSRGTGGNEQYF,TGTGCCAGCAGCCGCGGGACAGGGGGTAACGAGCAGTACTTC
12,TRBJ1-5,TRBD1,TRBV20-1,many,CSARGDSQPQHF,TGCAGTGCTAGGGGGGACAGTCAGCCCCAGCATTTT
13,TRBJ2-5,-,TRBV5-1,many,CASSLGGPETQYF,TGCGCCAGCAGCTTGGGGGGCCCAGAGACCCAGTACTTC
15,TRBJ2-2,-,TRBV5-1,many,CASSLLGQNTGELFF,TGCGCCAGCAGCTTGTTGGGGCAGAACACCGGGGAGCTGTTTTTT
16,TRBJ2-7,-,TRBV5-1,many,CASSFGTRDRGYEQYF,TGCGCCAGCAGCTTTGGGACACGCGACCGCGGCTACGAGCAGTACTTC
16,TRBJ1-5,TRBD1,TRBV10-3,-,CAISEATGGAGQPQHF,TGTGCCATCAGTGAGGCCACAGGGGGCGCGGGGCAGCCCCAGCATTTT
15,TRBJ2-1,TRBD1,TRBV5-1,many,CASSLGDSVLYEQFF,TGCGCCAGCAGCTTAGGGGACAGTGTACTCTATGAGCAGTTCTTC
13,TRBJ1-1,-,TRBV5-1,many,CASSRMGDTEAFF,TGCGCCAGCAGCCGGATGGGGGACACTGAAGCTTTCTTT
14,TRBJ2-1,-,TRBV5-1,many,CASSPGTLGSEQFF,TGCGCCAGCAGCCCCGGGACTCTCGGAAGTGAGCAGTTCTTC
15,TRBJ2-5,TRBD2,TRBV20-1,once,CSAREGTSTWETQYF,TGCAGTGCTAGAGAAGGGACTAGCACTTGGGAGACCCAGTACTTC
14,TRBJ2-6,-,TRBV5-1,many,CASSLSAGANVLTF,TGCGCCAGCAGCTTAAGTGCTGGGGCCAACGTCCTGACTTTC
15,TRBJ2-3,TRBD2,TRBV2,-,CASSTSGAPTDTQYF,TGTGCCAGCAGTACAAGCGGGGCGCCCACAGATACGCAGTATTTT
12,TRBJ1-1,-,TRBV29-1,few,CSVKGGNTEAFF,TGCAGCGTGAAGGGGGGGAACACTGAAGCTTTCTTT